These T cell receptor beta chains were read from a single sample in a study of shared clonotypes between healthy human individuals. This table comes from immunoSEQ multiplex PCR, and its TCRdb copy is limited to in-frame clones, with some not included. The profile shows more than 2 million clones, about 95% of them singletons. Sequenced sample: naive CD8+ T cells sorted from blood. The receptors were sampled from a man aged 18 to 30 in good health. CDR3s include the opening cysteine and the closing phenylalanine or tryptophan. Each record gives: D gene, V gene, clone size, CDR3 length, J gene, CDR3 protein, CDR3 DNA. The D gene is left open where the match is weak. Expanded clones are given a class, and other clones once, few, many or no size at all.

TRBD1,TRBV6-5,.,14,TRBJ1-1,CASSHQGVATEAFF,TGTGCCAGCAGCCACCAGGGGGTAGCGACTGAAGCTTTCTTT
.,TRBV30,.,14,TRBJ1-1,CAWSSRDTSIEAFF,TGTGCCTGGAGTTCACGGGACACCTCGATTGAAGCTTTCTTT
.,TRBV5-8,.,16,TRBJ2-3,CASSLDGVTSTDTQYF,TGTGCCAGCAGCTTGGATGGGGTAACTAGCACAGATACGCAGTATTTT
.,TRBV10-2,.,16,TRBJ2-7,CASSGVTGPQIYEQYF,TGCGCCAGCAGTGGCGTAACGGGACCACAAATCTACGAGCAGTACTTC
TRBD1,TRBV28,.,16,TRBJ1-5,CASSSIGTGFNQPQHF,TGTGCCAGCAGCTCCATCGGGACAGGCTTCAATCAGCCCCAGCATTTT
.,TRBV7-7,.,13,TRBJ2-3,CASSLLPSDTQYF,TGTGCTAGCAGCTTACTTCCATCAGATACGCAGTATTTT
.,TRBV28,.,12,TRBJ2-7,CASSLSGNEQYF,TGTGCCAGCAGTTTATCTGGGAACGAGCAGTACTTC
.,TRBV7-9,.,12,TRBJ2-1,CASSLGVGEQFF,TGTGCCAGCAGCTTAGGGGTCGGGGAGCAGTTCTTC
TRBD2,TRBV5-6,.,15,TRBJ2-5,CASSPSGGSGETQYF,TGTGCCAGCAGCCCTAGCGGGGGGAGTGGGGAGACCCAGTACTTC
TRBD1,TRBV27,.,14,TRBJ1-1,CASSPTGGNTEAFF,TGTGCCAGCAGCCCGACAGGGGGGAACACTGAAGCTTTCTTT
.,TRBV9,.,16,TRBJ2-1,CASTEGVADSYNEQFF,TGTGCCAGCACCGAGGGGGTAGCGGACTCCTACAATGAGCAGTTCTTC
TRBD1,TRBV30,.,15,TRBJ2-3,CAWSGGQGITDTQYF,TGTGCCTGGAGTGGGGGACAGGGAATCACAGATACGCAGTATTTT
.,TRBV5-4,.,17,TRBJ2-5,CASSSLGAKPHQETQYF,TGTGCCAGCAGCTCCCTAGGGGCCAAGCCCCACCAAGAGACCCAGTACTTC
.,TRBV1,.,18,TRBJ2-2,CTSSQGTSRIRDTGELFF,TGCACCAGCAGCCAAGGGACTAGCCGCATTCGGGACACCGGGGAGCTGTTTTTT
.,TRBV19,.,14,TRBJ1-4,CASKGWSPNEKLFF,TGTGCCAGTAAGGGGTGGAGCCCGAATGAAAAACTGTTTTTT
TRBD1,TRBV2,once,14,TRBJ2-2,CATGDRGLTGELFF,TGTGCCACAGGGGACAGGGGCTTAACCGGGGAGCTGTTTTTT
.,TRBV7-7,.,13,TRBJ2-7,CASSLQESYEQYF,TGTGCTAGCAGCTTACAGGAATCCTACGAGCAGTACTTC
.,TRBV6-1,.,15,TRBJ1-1,CASRGPDSGNTEAFF,TGTGCCAGCAGGGGCCCGGACAGTGGGAACACTGAAGCTTTCTTT
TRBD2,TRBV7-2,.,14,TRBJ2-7,CASSSPGGENEQYF,TGTGCCAGCAGCTCCCCTGGGGGGGAGAACGAGCAGTACTTC
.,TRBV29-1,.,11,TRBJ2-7,CSVEIGYEQYF,TGCAGCGTTGAAATAGGCTACGAGCAGTACTTC
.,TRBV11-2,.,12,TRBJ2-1,CASSLSRGEQFF,TGTGCCAGCAGCTTGTCCAGGGGTGAGCAGTTCTTC
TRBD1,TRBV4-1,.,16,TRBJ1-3,CASSQIATGRGNTIYF,TGCGCCAGCAGCCAAATTGCGACAGGGAGGGGAAACACCATATATTTT
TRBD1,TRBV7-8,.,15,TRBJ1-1,CASSGQGAPHTEAFF,TGTGCCAGCAGCGGACAGGGGGCGCCTCACACTGAAGCTTTCTTT
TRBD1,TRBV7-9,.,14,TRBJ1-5,CASSWTGGNEPQHF,TGTGCCAGCAGCTGGACAGGGGGTAATGAGCCCCAGCATTTT
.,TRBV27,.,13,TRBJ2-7,CASSPFRSYEQYF,TGTGCCAGCAGCCCCTTCCGTTCCTACGAGCAGTACTTC
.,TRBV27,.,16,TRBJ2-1,CASSTIGSRSYNEQFF,TGTGCCAGCAGCACGATCGGTTCACGTTCCTACAATGAGCAGTTCTTC
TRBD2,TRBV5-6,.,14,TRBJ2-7,CASSPGAGGYEQYF,TGTGCCAGCAGCCCGGGCGCGGGGGGATACGAGCAGTACTTC
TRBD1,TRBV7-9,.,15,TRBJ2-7,CASSPRTGESYEQYF,TGTGCCAGCAGCCCCCGGACAGGGGAATCCTACGAGCAGTACTTC
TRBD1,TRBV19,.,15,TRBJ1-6,CASSNRGLGDSPLHF,TGTGCCAGTAGCAACAGGGGGCTAGGGGATTCACCCCTCCACTTT
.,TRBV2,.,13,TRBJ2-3,CASSGMITDTQYF,TGTGCCAGCAGTGGGATGATCACAGATACGCAGTATTTT
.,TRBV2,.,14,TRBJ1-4,CASSYRVLDEKLFF,TGTGCCAGCAGTTACAGGGTGTTGGATGAAAAACTGTTTTTT
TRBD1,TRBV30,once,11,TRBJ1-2,CAWDRVEGYTF,TGTGCCTGGGACAGGGTTGAAGGCTACACCTTC
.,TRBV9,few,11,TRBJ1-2,CASSVGYGYTF,TGTGCCAGCAGCGTCGGCTATGGCTACACCTTC
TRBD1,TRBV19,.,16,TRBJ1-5,CASSIGGQGANQPQHF,TGTGCCAGTAGTATAGGAGGACAGGGCGCCAATCAGCCCCAGCATTTT
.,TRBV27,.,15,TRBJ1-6,CASSHSGTPNSPLHF,TGTGCCAGCAGTCACTCCGGGACCCCTAATTCACCCCTCCACTTT
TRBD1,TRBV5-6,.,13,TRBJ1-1,CASRLGQALEAFF,TGTGCCAGCAGACTGGGACAGGCGCTTGAAGCTTTCTTT
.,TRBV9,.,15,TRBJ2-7,CASSPQSGSSYEQYF,TGTGCCAGCAGCCCTCAGTCCGGGTCCTCCTACGAGCAGTACTTC
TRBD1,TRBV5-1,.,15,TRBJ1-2,CASSFWDRGPYGYTF,TGCGCCAGCAGCTTTTGGGACAGGGGGCCCTATGGCTACACCTTC
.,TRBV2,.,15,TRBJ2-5,CASSHRDQKRETQYF,TGTGCCAGCAGTCACCGGGACCAGAAGAGAGAGACCCAGTACTTC
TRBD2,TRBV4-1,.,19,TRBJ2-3,CASSQDSSGVTLPPDTQYF,TGCGCCAGCAGCCAAGATTCAAGCGGGGTTACATTGCCCCCAGATACGCAGTATTTT
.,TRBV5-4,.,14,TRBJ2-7,CASSLGAGSYEQYF,TGTGCCAGCAGCTTGGGGGCAGGGTCCTACGAGCAGTACTTC
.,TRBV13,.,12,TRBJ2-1,CASSLEGNEQFF,TGTGCCAGCAGCTTAGAGGGCAATGAGCAGTTCTTC
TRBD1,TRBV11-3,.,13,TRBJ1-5,CASRLDRDRPQHF,TGTGCCAGCAGACTAGACAGGGATCGGCCCCAGCATTTT
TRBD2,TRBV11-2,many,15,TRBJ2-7,CASRGGLAGVYEQYF,TGTGCCAGCCGCGGCGGGCTAGCGGGAGTTTACGAGCAGTACTTC
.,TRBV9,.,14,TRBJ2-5,CASSVGGSQETQYF,TGTGCCAGCAGCGTAGGCGGCAGCCAAGAGACCCAGTACTTC